This T cell receptor (beta chain) was identified in a study of T cells in Graves' hyperthyroidism and ophthalmopathy. Study overall: Once the initial diagnosis was made, peripheral blood was obtained before any treatment.

Notes on this clonotype: Its antigen remains unknown. A much larger clone differs by one base, so this may be a read error.

Study-level results: A median about 6.5 months before onset, the model predicted ophthalmopathy.

Germline loops: CDR1 LNHNV, CDR2 YYDKDF (reference sequence). The CDR3 has 12 residues. RNA transcripts were the template for amplifying TCR beta CDR3 regions. With the HTBI primer set, the TCR CDR3 went through a first round of RT-PCR. TCRdb redid the calling of the multiplex PCR reads with MiXCR, one entry per CDR3 protein. Of around 620,000 distinct CDR3 sequences listed, 15% to 20% are singletons. The specimen was blood. The sequence derives from a young woman with Graves' hyperthyroidism. The chain links TRBV15 to TRBJ2-7, with D tentatively TRBD2 (6 bases). The CDR3 here is CPTSDGSNEQYF. The CDR3 coding sequence is TGTCCCACCAGCGACGGGAGCAACGAGCAGTACTTC.